This T cell receptor beta chain was obtained from a study of siplizumab effects on memory and regulatory T cells (dated by TCRdb to between 2018 and 2021). As for the study more broadly: The effect of the anti-CD2 antibody siplizumab on alloreactive T-cell subsets was examined in allogeneic mixed lymphocyte reactions constructed from human PBMCs.

Broader findings and caveats from the paper: Unstimulated naive T cells appeared to be more diverse than memory T cells, and naive cells seemed to make a substantial contribution to the alloresponse. Because sequences below about 10^-5 frequency were poorly captured, only a minor fraction of alloreactive clones could be mapped to unstimulated subsets. The cumulative frequency of alloreactive sequences traceable to unstimulated CD4+ memory T cells was significantly reduced by siplizumab. Roughly 75-97% of proliferating CD4+ or CD8+ clones could not be assigned a naive or memory phenotype. Among mappable alloreactive CD4+ clones, an average Treg-derived fraction of roughly 71% was observed with siplizumab, compared with 26.9% in control reactions. No functional confirmation was obtained for the suppressive function of proliferating Tregs from siplizumab cultures.

About this clone itself: Which antigen it targets is not known. The sample holds no much larger clone one base away, and base qualities are not on file.

Ends trimmed: V by 6 bases, J by 2 bases; bases unmatched to a gene: 7. The germline V gene (reference sequence) specifies SEHNR as CDR1 and FQNEAQ as CDR2. The CDR3, cysteine through phenylalanine, is 16 amino acids long. Here the CDR3 DNA is all that survives: 48 bases in frame from base 1. Library preparation used the immunoSEQ multiplex PCR assay. Approximately 93,000 TCR templates per sample were assayed by the deep sequencing platform. Genomic DNA extracted from sorted T cells was used for TCRbeta CDR3 sequencing. Concerning the study's data processing: Clonal analysis of TCRbeta CDR3 data was done in the R programming language. Alloreactive CD4+ and CD8+ clones were identified by comparing unstimulated samples to CFSE-low samples taken after the reaction. Regulatory or non-regulatory origin of alloreactive CD4+ clones was assigned by matching sequences to the sorted unstimulated Treg and non-Treg repertoires. TCRdb retrieved this table from immuneACCESS and kept in-frame rearrangements only. Not all clones are present; in checked studies, unresolved V genes account for under half, and no reason is known for the remainder. That table supplies the V and J calls and clone size; D and trimming were determined from the DNA. The sample yields about 56,000 clones; around 97% were counted once. The ten top clones hold around 0.99% of the sample.

In addition, sequencing in three donor pairs included unstimulated CD8+ effector memory subsets alongside CD4+ naive, CD8+ naive, CD8+ TEMRA and CD4+ memory subsets. Sorted unstimulated T cells and proliferating T cells recovered from mixed lymphocyte reactions underwent TCRbeta CDR3 sequencing. Fresh whole blood from 9 to 10 HLA-typed healthy donors served as the source for isolating PBMCs. The source material was naive CD8+ T cells sorted from blood. This specimen's cell subset or site label, per the study, means: unstimulated naive T cells. The sequence derives from a human donor in good health. The rearranged segments are TRBV7-9 and TRBJ2-2; 9 nucleotides in the junction match TRBD2. The bases read TGTGCCAGCAGTCCTAGCGGGACGATTAACACCGGGGAGCTGTTTTTT. This sequence encodes CASSPSGTINTGELFF. Where the CDR3 stops, the reference TRBV7-9 and TRBJ2-2 genes take over; the full variable domain is DTGVSQNPRHKITKRGQNVTFRCDPISEHNRLYWYRQTLGQGPEFLTYFQNEAQLEKSRLLSDRFSAERPKGSFSTLEIQRTEQGDSAMYLCASSPSGTINTGELFFGEGSRLTVL.